These 26 T cell receptor beta chains share one sample of origin, sequenced in a study of blood T cell repertoires in COVID-19. TCRdb keeps only in-frame clones here, not all; method: immunoSEQ multiplex PCR. The sample has about 240,000 clones; roughly four fifths are singletons. The material sequenced was peripheral blood. All receptors derive from a woman at least 80 years old with acute or convalescent COVID-19.

The genes are TRBV15 and TRBJ2-2; D remains ambiguous. V lost 0 bases, J lost 3 bases, and 8 bases lay in between. The CDR3 runs to 15 residues. From germline, CDR1 is LNHNV and CDR2 YYDKDF (reference sequence). The chain's CDR3 is CATSRDLADTGELFF. DNA for the CDR3: TGTGCCACCAGCAGAGATCTGGCAGACACCGGGGAGCTGTTTTTT. Variable domain in full (rest from reference TRBV15 and TRBJ2-2): DAMVIQNPRYQVTQFGKPVTLSCSQTLNHNVMYWYQQKSSQAPKLLFHYYDKDFNNEADTPDNFQSRRPNTSFCFLDIRSPGLGDTAMYLCATSRDLADTGELFFGEGSRLTVL.

V is TRBV5-1 and J is TRBJ2-6; D unresolved. This CDR3 has 17 amino acids. V lost 0 bases, J lost 3 bases, and 13 bases lay in between. Germline V gives CDR1 SGHRS, CDR2 YFSETQ. This chain's CDR3 is CASSLVTTPHGANVLTF. CDR3 bases: TGCGCCAGCAGCTTGGTTACAACCCCGCATGGGGCCAACGTCCTGACTTTC.

This sequence joins TRBV5-5 and TRBJ2-2; 11 positions agree with TRBD1. J lost 2 bases, V lost 7 bases, and 13 bases had no gene match. The CDR3 is made up of 18 amino acids. Germline lookup yields CDR1 SGHKS and CDR2 YYEKEE (reference sequence). The CDR3 DNA reads as TGTGCCAGCGCGAACTCGAGGGACAGGGGGTTTAACACCGGGGAGCTGTTTTTT. Protein: CASANSRDRGFNTGELFF.

The chain recombines TRBV9 with TRBJ2-5; D unclear. The CDR3 spans 14 residues. Germline V gives CDR1 SGDLS, CDR2 YYNGEE. The V end was cut by 4 bases, the J end by 5 bases, with 15 bases between. CDR3 amino acids: CASSPKSVHETQYF. As DNA, the CDR3 is TGTGCCAGCAGCCCTAAGTCCGTTCATGAGACCCAGTACTTC.

The chain joins TRBV3-1 (or the pseudogene TRBV3-2) to TRBJ2-7; D unresolved. The V gene lost 1 base and the J gene lost 3 bases, with 4 bases spanning the gap. Germline values: CDR1 LGHDT, CDR2 YNNKEL (reference sequence). This CDR3 contains 12 residues. The CDR3 region is CASSQGLYEQYF. In nucleotides, the CDR3 is TGTGCCAGCAGCCAAGGTCTCTACGAGCAGTACTTC.

The chain links TRBV7-8 to TRBJ2-3, with D possibly being TRBD2 (5 bases). Germline V gene sequence: CDR1 SGHVS, CDR2 FQNEAQ. V was pared by 2 bases and J by 3 bases, with 12 bases between. CDR3 size: 15 residues. CDR3 amino acids: CASSLQGSRTDTQYF. The CDR3 nucleotides read TGTGCCAGCAGCTTACAAGGGAGTCGGACAGATACGCAGTATTTT.

V gene TRBV7-9 combines with J gene TRBJ2-1, with 7 bases that match TRBD2. The CDR3 length is 14 residues. The junction had 11 bases not matched to a gene; V was cut back by 5 bases and J by 10 bases. Germline-derived CDR1 and CDR2 are SEHNR and FQNEAQ (reference sequence). The CDR3 sequence is CASSPQIMRGEQFF. CDR3 in DNA: TGTGCCAGCAGCCCCCAGATCATGCGGGGGGAGCAGTTCTTC.

The gene calls are TRBV5-1 and TRBJ1-1; the match to TRBD1 covers 11 bases. Losses at the gene ends were 3 bases for V and 1 base for J; bases not matched to a gene: 2. Per germline, CDR1 SGHRS and CDR2 YFSETQ. The CDR3 extends over 15 amino acids. CDR3 residues: CASSSGTGGNTEAFF. The DNA of the CDR3 is TGCGCCAGCAGCTCCGGGACAGGGGGGAACACTGAAGCTTTCTTT.

On this clone itself: The sample holds other DNA sequences that translate to the same CDR3. V usage is TRBV5-1 and J usage is TRBJ1-2; possibly TRBD1 for D (5 bases). V was cut by 0 bases and J by 5 bases, with 8 bases left in between. The CDR3 is 13 residues long. Germline CDR1 reads SGHRS; CDR2 reads YFSETQ. The CDR3 DNA follows: TGCGCCAGCAGCTTGGTGGCAGGGTATGGCTACACCTTC. Protein: CASSLVAGYGYTF. Together with reference TRBV5-1 and TRBJ1-2, the CDR3 gives the full variable domain: KAGVTQTPRYLIKTRGQQVTLSCSPISGHRSVSWYQQTPGQGLQFLFEYFSETQRNKGNFPGRFSGRQFSNSRSEMNVSTLELGDSALYLCASSLVAGYGYTFGSGTRLTVV.

The J gene is TRBJ2-3, the V gene TRBV6-1; 10 positions agree with TRBD1. The CDR3 loop spans 15 amino acids. In germline, CDR1 is MNHNS, CDR2 SASEGT. Trimming took 2 bases from V and 9 from J; bases not matched to a gene: 8. The CDR3 loop reads CASSEPGTGEDTQYF. In DNA form, the CDR3 reads TGTGCCAGCAGTGAACCTGGGACAGGGGAAGACACGCAGTATTTT.

The chain has TRBV13 and TRBJ2-3, with D possibly being TRBD2 (6 bases). Trimming stripped 0 bases from V and 1 base from J, with 11 bases between. The CDR3 is 16 amino acids. Germline assignment: CDR1 PRHDT and CDR2 FYEKMQ (reference sequence). CDR3 in amino acids: CASSLGRWGGTDTQYF. The CDR3 DNA follows: TGTGCCAGCAGCTTAGGCCGATGGGGGGGCACAGATACGCAGTATTTT. Full variable domain (remainder filled in from reference TRBV13 and TRBJ2-3): AAGVIQSPRHLIKEKRETATLKCYPIPRHDTVYWYQQGPGQDPQFLISFYEKMQSDKGSIPDRFSAQQFSDYHSELNMSSLELGDSALYFCASSLGRWGGTDTQYFGPGTRLTVL.

This rearrangement joins TRBV11-3 to TRBJ2-3, with TRBD2 matching over 10 bases. Germline V gene sequence: CDR1 SGHNT, CDR2 YENEEA. The V gene end was trimmed by 5 bases and the J gene end by 6 bases; junction bases not matched to a gene: 8. The CDR3 sequence is 15 residues long. DNA of the CDR3: TGTGCCAGCAGCATTCCAAGCGGGGGGGCCGATACGCAGTATTTT. Translating gives CASSIPSGGADTQYF.

This rearrangement joins TRBV5-1 to TRBJ1-3; no reliable D call. CDR1 and CDR2 from the germline V gene are SGHRS and YFSETQ. V was clipped by 1 base and J by 0 bases, with 8 bases between them. The length of the CDR3 is 15 residues. The DNA for the CDR3 is TGCGCCAGCAGCTTGTACGGAGGCTCTGGAAACACCATATATTTT. As protein: CASSLYGGSGNTIYF.

V and J are TRBV5-5 and TRBJ1-1; 9 positions agree with TRBD1. Germline-derived CDR1 and CDR2 are SGHKS and YYEKEE (reference sequence). The CDR3 is made up of 17 amino acids. V dropped 4 bases and J dropped 2; count of bases not matched to a gene: 12. In DNA, the CDR3 is TGTGCCAGCAGCAGTCCCGGGACAGGGACGGTAAACACTGAAGCTTTCTTT. Translated, it gives CASSSPGTGTVNTEAFF.

The chain employs TRBV18 and TRBJ2-6, with D possibly TRBD1 on 6 matching bases. This CDR3 has 17 amino acids. CDR1 KGHSH and CDR2 LQKENI come from the germline V gene. The V and J ends lost 2 bases and 1 base respectively, with 12 bases between them. Here the CDR3 DNA reads TGTGCCAGCTCACCAACTTATGACAGGTCTGGGGCCAACGTCCTGACTTTC. Translation: CASSPTYDRSGANVLTF.

This clone was seen a few times. J is TRBJ1-1 and V is TRBV2; D perhaps matches TRBD1 (5 bases). Trimming shortened V by 4 bases and J by 5 bases, and 14 bases separated the two germline ends. The germline CDR1 and CDR2 sequences are SNHLY and FYNNEI. The length of the CDR3 is 14 residues. The CDR3 DNA is TGTGCCAGCAGTGGCCGGGGGAGAGGGACTGAAGCTTTCTTT. Its translation is CASSGRGRGTEAFF.

A single count supports this clone. The chain has TRBV30 and TRBJ1-6; 7 bases map to TRBD1. The trim removed 4 bases at V and 7 bases at J, leaving 7 bases unmatched. Germline CDR1 and CDR2: GTSNPN and SVGIG (reference sequence). The CDR3 has 14 amino acids. The CDR3: CAWTKQGSNSPLHF. DNA of the CDR3: TGTGCCTGGACCAAACAGGGGTCCAATTCACCCCTCCACTTT.

This clone was observed a single time. CDR3 amino acids: CASSAPGTGYSPLHF. In DNA, the CDR3 is TGTGCCAGCAGTGCCCCCGGGACAGGGTACTCACCCCTCCACTTT. The rearrangement uses TRBV6-2 or TRBV6-3 and TRBJ1-6; 9 bases match TRBD1. Germline loops: CDR1 MNHEY, CDR2 SVGEGT. V lost 5 bases and J lost 10; bases outside the gene matches: 9. The CDR3 spans 15 residues.

The chain uses TRBV2 and TRBJ1-4; D gene uncertain. The CDR3 is 13 residues long. Germline assignment: CDR1 SNHLY and CDR2 FYNNEI. V lost 2 bases and J 4 bases, leaving 5 bases between the germline ends. This CDR3 reads CASSELVNEKLFF. The CDR3 DNA reads as TGTGCCAGCAGTGAACTTGTTAATGAAAAACTGTTTTTT. The full variable domain, with the rest looked up from reference TRBV2 and TRBJ1-4, is EPEVTQTPSHQVTQMGQEVILRCVPISNHLYFYWYRQILGQKVEFLVSFYNNEISEKSEIFDDQFSVERPDGSNFTLKIRSTKLEDSAMYFCASSELVNEKLFFGSGTQLSVL.

This clone was counted only a few times. V is TRBV28 and J is TRBJ1-3, with no clear D. The CDR3 contains 13 residues. Looked up from germline, CDR1 is MDHEN and CDR2 is SYDVKM. V gave up 4 bases and J gave up 7 bases, with 11 bases separating them. DNA of the CDR3: TGTGCCAGCAGTTCCTATTTCGCCAACACCATATATTTT. Its protein product is CASSSYFANTIYF.

The gene calls are TRBV7-9 and TRBJ1-2; TRBD1 is a possible D gene (6 bases). V shed 4 bases and J shed 5 bases, with 14 bases lying between them. This CDR3 spans 14 amino acids. Germline V gene lookup returns CDR1 SEHNR and CDR2 FQNEAQ (reference sequence). The CDR3 coding sequence is TGTGCCAGCAGCTCCCCGGACAGTCCGTATGGCTACACCTTC. It encodes CASSSPDSPYGYTF.

The chain has TRBV11-2 and TRBJ2-1; D perhaps matches TRBD2 (7 bases). Germline CDR1 SGHAT, CDR2 FQNNGV. V lost 3 bases to trimming and J lost 7 bases, with 13 bases between them. This CDR3 comprises 14 residues. Here the CDR3 reads CASSFRGGVNEQFF. DNA for the CDR3: TGTGCCAGCAGCTTCCGAGGGGGGGTGAATGAGCAGTTCTTC.

This clone was seen just once. The rearrangement links TRBV2 to TRBJ2-3; the match to TRBD1 covers 8 bases. The CDR3 sequence is 14 residues long. The J segment lost 1 base and the V segment lost 6 bases, leaving 3 bases of the junction unmatched. Germline V CDR1 and CDR2: SNHLY, FYNNEI. The chain's CDR3 is CASSGQGRTDTQYF. CDR3 nucleotide sequence: TGTGCCAGCAGCGGACAGGGCCGCACAGATACGCAGTATTTT.

The J gene is TRBJ2-5, the V gene TRBV5-1; D is unclear. Germline V CDR1 and CDR2: SGHRS, YFSETQ. The CDR3 has 14 amino acids. Trimming stripped 1 base from V and 2 bases from J, with 9 bases between. In DNA form, the CDR3 reads TGCGCCAGCAGCTTGTCGGCAGGACAAGAGACCCAGTACTTC. Protein product: CASSLSAGQETQYF.

The chain uses TRBV5-1 and TRBJ2-5; 11 bases are a match to TRBD1. The germline V gene encodes CDR1 SGHRS and CDR2 YFSETQ. The V segment lost 4 bases and the J segment 4 bases; nucleotides outside the gene matches: 6. This CDR3 comprises 15 residues. This CDR3 reads CASSTSGTGGETQYF. In DNA, the CDR3 is TGCGCCAGCAGCACCTCCGGGACAGGGGGAGAGACCCAGTACTTC.

The chain has TRBV2 and TRBJ1-4; no clear D gene. The germline gives CDR1 SNHLY, CDR2 FYNNEI. The V gene lost 4 bases and the J gene lost 4 bases, with 10 bases spanning the gap. This CDR3 spans 14 amino acids. CDR3 region: CASSGASYNEKLFF. DNA for the CDR3: TGTGCCAGCAGTGGGGCCTCTTATAATGAAAAACTGTTTTTT.